This T cell receptor beta chain was recorded in a study of human T cells and chemical hapten exposure. Looking at the study overall: Small pooled library volume differences mainly caused per-sample TCR yield variation. Findings and caveats of the study: Sensitizing with DPC caused no change in TCRs above 1 in 1000 frequency.

Unique molecular identifiers were attached to individual cDNA molecules within the library. Original handling: Approximately 100,000 TCRs per sample was the median, with a range of about 20,000 to 690,600. MiXCR, run by TCRdb on the RACE reads, gives a single entry per CDR3 protein. The V and J calls, along with clone size, are taken from TCRdb and not from the paper's own processing. The data contain 30,000 to 35,000 distinct CDR3 sequences, less than 8% of them singletons. The table lists this clonotype with many counts. What it recognizes is unknown. Regarding time point: healthy volunteer bleed at 2 weeks. Blood, whole and unfractionated, served as the source for total RNA extraction. This CDR3 has 14 amino acids. Germline V lookup: CDR1 SEHNR, CDR2 FQNEAQ (reference sequence). The V end was cut by 5 bases, the J end by 6 bases, with 14 bases between.

Sequencing was carried out using whole blood. The chain has TRBV7-9 and TRBJ1-5; possible D gene TRBD1, 6 bases. The source of this sequence is a human donor in good health. Some clones in this sample may be carry-over from other donors' samples. The CDR3 DNA sequence: TGTGCCAGCAGCCAAGCTGGCAGGGGTCAGCCCCAGCATTTT. It codes for CASSQAGRGQPQHF.